Listed below are T cell receptor beta chains from one sample, sequenced in a study of blood T cell repertoires in COVID-19. Repertoires were generated with immunoSEQ multiplex PCR, while TCRdb's copy carries only in-frame clones and drops some. The repertoire holds 440,000 or so clones, around 91% seen once, with 1.5% to 1.7% in the top ten. The sample comprised peripheral blood. The receptors originated from a woman between 35 and 50 years old with COVID-19, enrolled during active disease. Both conserved end residues are trimmed from each CDR3. The D gene is left open where the match is weak. Clone size is not always given. Where it is, it says once, few, many or a class for expanded clones.

abundance | j_gene | d_gene | v_gene | CDR3aa
few | TRBJ1-1 | - | TRBV30 | ACLGHLVGNTEAF
once | TRBJ1-1 | - | TRBV28 | ASSFIGGTEAF
- | TRBJ2-4 | - | TRBV27 | ASSLRWGLVAKNIQY
- | TRBJ2-5 | - | TRBV7-9 | ASSFAGGGETQY
- | TRBJ2-1 | TRBD2 | TRBV5-1 | ASSLESLREGDYNEQF
- | TRBJ1-4 | - | TRBV5-6 | ASSLLAGPVGEKLF
- | TRBJ1-2 | - | TRBV5-1 | ASSLDMGGVGKGYT
- | TRBJ1-1 | TRBD1 | TRBV19 | ASSMVGRGLGEAF
- | TRBJ1-6 | - | TRBV7-9 | ASSLEGAYNSPLH
- | TRBJ1-5 | - | TRBV7-3 | ASSLGQSNQPQH
few | TRBJ1-5 | TRBD1 | TRBV2 | ASSLGQASNQPQH
- | TRBJ1-5 | TRBD1 | TRBV28 | ASRFPGQGLNQPQH